This T cell receptor (beta chain) is drawn from a study of blood T cell repertoires in COVID-19. At the level of the study: The United States, Italy and Spain supplied acute and convalescent COVID-19 samples. T cells, B-cell-depleted T cells, or PBMCs provided the cDNA or gDNA that served as material.

In the study's own analysis: Using reference gene primer amplification, nucleated cell counts were estimated. TCRdb keeps only in-frame clones here, not all; method: immunoSEQ multiplex PCR. V and J calls and clone size are given by that table; D and trimming were obtained from the DNA. The sample yields 120,000 to 150,000 clones, more than 80% seen once. The CDR3 is 12 residues long. Germline loops: CDR1 ENHRY, CDR2 SYGVKD. V was trimmed by 5 bases and J by 9 bases, leaving 13 bases between them. The chain carries TRBV10-3 and TRBJ1-1, with D possibly being TRBD1 (5 bases). This sequence originates from a human donor with acute or convalescent COVID-19. The donor label of this sample is uncertain. Sequenced material: peripheral blood. The CDR3, as DNA: TGTGCCATCAGTTCCAGGGAAGAGAAAGCTTTCTTT. Protein product: CAISSREEKAFF.